Described below is a single T cell receptor beta chain sequence and its context. Its antigen specificity is not known. One base away there is no much larger clone; base qualities are not given. Genomic DNA was extracted from sorted cells for sequencing of the TCRbeta CDR3 region. The immunoSEQ Assay was used to sequence the TCRbeta CDR3 regions. TCRdb obtained this table from immuneACCESS and retained in-frame rearrangements with V and J assigned. These tables miss some clones; where compared with another copy, unresolved V genes account for less than half of the shortfall, and the remainder is unexplained. In all, the sample holds 65,000 to 70,000 clones, and 70% to 85% of those were seen once. The ten top clones hold approximately 11% of the sample. Compared with germline, V lacks 2 bases and J lacks 4 bases; bases without a gene match: 5. The cysteine opens and the phenylalanine closes a CDR3 of 15 amino acids. Left in the record is the CDR3 DNA by itself, 45 bases read in frame from the first base. The CDR1 and CDR2 encoded by the germline V gene are MGHRA and YSYEKL.

Patients with autoimmune disease history or receiving systemic immunosuppression were excluded from the trial. Peripheral blood for TCR sequencing was collected from all dose cohorts at baseline, on cycle 4 day 1, and on cycle 7 day 1. Samples were obtained from an open-label, multicenter, first-in-human phase I dose-escalation trial of ivuxolimab. Adults with locally advanced or metastatic melanoma, renal cell, hepatocellular, or head and neck squamous cell carcinoma were enrolled in the trial. CD4+ and CD8+ T cells were sorted separately from peripheral blood before TCR sequencing. These data come from a study of OX40 agonist ivuxolimab in advanced cancers. Study-wide context: Ivuxolimab was a fully human IgG2 agonistic monoclonal antibody targeting the costimulatory receptor OX40 (CD134). Intravenous ivuxolimab was administered to patients every 2 weeks at six dose levels: 0.01, 0.1, 0.3, 1.5, 3 and 10 mg/kg. Among the roughly 52 dose-escalation patients, about 20 had hepatocellular carcinoma, roughly 15 melanoma, 9 renal cell carcinoma and 9 head and neck cancer. The dose-escalation cohort was about 83% male with a mean age of roughly 62 years, ranging from about 23 to 85. Patients were allowed to have had prior anti-PD-1, anti-PD-L1 or anti-CTLA-4 therapy, and approximately 40% of the dose-escalation patients had been treated with checkpoint inhibitors. Partial responses occurred in three dose-escalation patients, of whom one had hepatocellular carcinoma and two had cutaneous melanoma. Peripheral TCRbeta sequencing was intended to test whether TCR sequence diversity was altered and clonal T-cell expansion was caused by ivuxolimab. The monotherapy dose-escalation portion (N of about 57 patients) of the phase I ivuxolimab trial is reported in the paper. General study outcomes and caveats: At doses of 0.1 to 3.0 mg/kg, clonal expansion of both CD4+ and CD8+ blood T cells was observed from baseline to week 6. After ivuxolimab, more expanded clones were found on average in CD8+ T cells than in CD4+ T cells. Partial responders in the 0.1-3.0 mg/kg groups had among the lowest normalized peripheral clonal expansion, especially among CD8+ T cells. Which antigens the clonally expanded peripheral T cells were specific for was not determined. Low levels of normalized T-cell clonal expansion were also seen in some nonresponding patients.

The receptor comes from an adult with an advanced solid tumor such as melanoma, head and neck, liver or kidney cancer. The chain couples TRBV4-1 to TRBJ1-1; a stretch of 9 junction bases matches TRBD1. The sequences come from CD4+ or CD8+ T cells sorted from blood, collected in a trial of the OX40 agonist ivuxolimab. The nucleotide sequence is given as TGCGCCAGCAGCCAACCGACAGGGGGAGGCACTGAAGCTTTCTTT. The translation is CASSQPTGGGTEAFF.